This entry lists 10 T cell receptor beta chains sequenced from one sample in a study of blood T cell repertoires in COVID-19. Only in-frame clones appear in the TCRdb table, and some are missing; sequencing was by immunoSEQ multiplex PCR. This sample has over 300,000 clones, with around 92% found just once. Source material: peripheral blood. These receptors originate from a man aged 40-49 years with acute or convalescent COVID-19.

The chain employs TRBV27 and TRBJ1-4; D is perhaps TRBD1 (6 bases). Germline V lookup: CDR1 MNHEY, CDR2 SMNVEV (reference sequence). This CDR3 has 14 residues. V dropped 5 bases and J dropped 4 bases, with 11 bases sitting between them. As DNA, the CDR3 is TGTGCCAGCAGTCTTACAGGGTTTAATGAAAAACTGTTTTTT. It yields the protein CASSLTGFNEKLFF.

Only a few counts were recorded for this clone. The chain is built from TRBV3-1 (or the pseudogene TRBV3-2) and TRBJ2-7, with TRBD2 identical over 9 bases. With 3 bases clipped from V and 4 bases from J, the junction kept 4 bases outside the gene matches. CDR1 LGHDT and CDR2 YNNKEL come from the germline V gene (reference sequence). CDR3 length equals 14 residues. The CDR3 coding sequence is TGTGCCAGCAGCCATCTAGCGGGAATTTACGAGCAGTACTTC. This gives the protein CASSHLAGIYEQYF.

This clone showed up just a few times. This chain connects TRBV5-1 to TRBJ1-2, with D unresolved. CDR3 length equals 14 residues. Germline-derived CDR1 and CDR2 are SGHRS and YFSETQ. Trimming removed 5 bases at V and 2 bases at J, with 13 bases between. The CDR3 protein is CASSPGILNYGYTF. CDR3 nucleotide sequence: TGCGCCAGCAGTCCAGGAATACTGAACTATGGCTACACCTTC.

The chain carries TRBV5-1 and TRBJ2-5; 7 nucleotides line up with TRBD2. J lost 7 bases, V lost 0 bases, and 9 bases had no gene match. Looked up from germline, CDR1 is SGHRS and CDR2 is YFSETQ. The CDR3 has 15 amino acids. In DNA, the CDR3 is TGCGCCAGCAGCTTGGGGTCGTTGGGAGGGAGGACCCAGTACTTC. Translating it yields CASSLGSLGGRTQYF. The whole variable domain, filled in from reference TRBV5-1 and TRBJ2-5, reads KAGVTQTPRYLIKTRGQQVTLSCSPISGHRSVSWYQQTPGQGLQFLFEYFSETQRNKGNFPGRFSGRQFSNSRSEMNVSTLELGDSALYLCASSLGSLGGRTQYFGPGTRLLVL.

This clone showed up just once. The chain is built from TRBV5-1 and TRBJ1-1, with a weak D call TRBD1 (6 bases). V was shortened by 1 base and J by 3 bases, with 13 bases between the two germline ends. This CDR3 has 15 residues. The V gene's germline CDR1 is SGHRS and CDR2 YFSETQ. The CDR3, as DNA: TGCGCCAGCAGCTTGTTGCGGGGGCGCGACACTGAAGCTTTCTTT. This gives the protein CASSLLRGRDTEAFF.

The chain recombines TRBV5-1 with TRBJ1-2; possibly TRBD1 for D (5 bases). Germline CDR1 reads SGHRS; CDR2 reads YFSETQ. Trimming cost V 2 bases and J 3 bases, with 14 bases left between them. The CDR3 has 15 residues. The CDR3 DNA reads as TGCGCCAGCAGCTTCGGCCCATGGGGGGACTATGGCTACACCTTC. This gives the protein CASSFGPWGDYGYTF.

The rearrangement uses TRBV30 and TRBJ1-1, with 8 bases that match TRBD1. Germline V gene data show CDR1 as GTSNPN and CDR2 as SVGIG (reference sequence). J gave up 6 bases and V 5 bases, and 2 bases lay outside the gene matches. CDR3 length equals 11 residues. The CDR3 bases are TGTGCCTGGGACAGGGGACCTGAAGCTTTCTTT. Residues: CAWDRGPEAFF.

This chain links TRBV7-9 with TRBJ2-1, with 12 bases that match TRBD2. CDR1 is SEHNR and CDR2 is FQNEAQ in the germline V gene (reference sequence). This CDR3 has 16 residues. V lost 5 bases to trimming and J lost 2 bases; unmatched junction nucleotides: 4. CDR3 nucleotide sequence: TGTGCCAGCAGCGTAAGACTAGCGGGAGCCTACAATGAGCAGTTCTTC. Its translation: CASSVRLAGAYNEQFF.

The chain couples TRBV10-1 to TRBJ1-4; 7 bases align to TRBD1. The CDR3 runs to 14 residues. Germline CDR1 is WNHNN and CDR2 is SYGVQD (reference sequence). Trimming at V came to 7 bases and at J to 8 bases, leaving 10 bases not matched to a gene. The CDR3 coding sequence is TGCGCCAGCACTGATAGACAGGGTTGCGAAAAACTGTTTTTT. This translates into CASTDRQGCEKLFF.

V usage is TRBV9 and J usage is TRBJ2-1, with D possibly TRBD1 on 5 matching bases. The CDR3 consists of 15 residues. Between the trimmed V and J ends, which lost 3 bases and 4 bases, there was a span of 14 bases. Germline values: CDR1 SGDLS, CDR2 YYNGEE. The CDR3 loop is CASSAAPDSYNEQFF. The CDR3 bases are TGTGCCAGCAGCGCCGCCCCCGACAGTTACAATGAGCAGTTCTTC.